Listed below are T cell receptor beta chains from one sample, sequenced in a study of T cells in localized non-small cell lung cancer. The method was immunoSEQ multiplex PCR; TCRdb's version includes in-frame clones alone and lacks a portion of them. The table includes about 26,000 clones, 75% to 85% detected once. Sequenced here: peripheral blood, sampled before any cancer treatment. These receptors were obtained from a woman aged 35-70 years with stage I lung adenocarcinoma. CDR3s leave out the opening cysteine and the closing phenylalanine or tryptophan.

v_call cdr3_aa
TRBV29-1 SVRATVTTDGYT
TRBV19 ASSSLAPDYEQY
TRBV9 ASSVAGARETQY
TRBV7-2 ASSRPSSLGEQF
TRBV30 AWSTGTGNTIY
TRBV11-2 ASSLVPPGLGDTQY
TRBV27 ASSLTGSYEQY
TRBV19 ASRGTGRTGELF
TRBV2 ASSEYLAGVLD
TRBV11-2 ASSRLRGSYNSPLH
TRBV28 ASSILGTGGNSRTDTQY
TRBV27 ASSPLGHNYGYT
TRBV2 ASKPGAVRAF
TRBV4-3 ASSQDRHQPQH
TRBV4-1 ASSQEMPGTGFVYEQY
TRBV7-9 ASSSIVEQY
TRBV7-3 ASSFGPGVSPLH
TRBV5-6 ASSSGLTVYGYT
TRBV4-3 ASSQQGSGNTIY
TRBV5-4 ASAPSGGNTDTQY
TRBV19 ASSESGQETQY
TRBV5-1 ASSLARGANEQF
TRBV5-1 ASSLAGTNKNIQY
TRBV5-4 ASSLGDYGYT
TRBV27 ARLWEKLF
TRBV5-4 ATREATFYNSPLH
TRBV5-1 ASSLEGGREAQY
TRBV6-5 ASSYSSLNQPQH
TRBV11-3 ASSQPGQGKVQY
TRBV5-1 ASSLVQGVEAF
TRBV5-1 ASSGGTRAGAQY
TRBV27 ASSLTSASREQY
TRBV14 ASSQEEHTEAF
TRBV2 ASIRTANSPLH
TRBV19 ASLNGTGCKEQY
TRBV10-3 AISESLAGGPDTQY
TRBV19 ASRDMNTEAF
TRBV6-5 ASSYSGSGPRPQH